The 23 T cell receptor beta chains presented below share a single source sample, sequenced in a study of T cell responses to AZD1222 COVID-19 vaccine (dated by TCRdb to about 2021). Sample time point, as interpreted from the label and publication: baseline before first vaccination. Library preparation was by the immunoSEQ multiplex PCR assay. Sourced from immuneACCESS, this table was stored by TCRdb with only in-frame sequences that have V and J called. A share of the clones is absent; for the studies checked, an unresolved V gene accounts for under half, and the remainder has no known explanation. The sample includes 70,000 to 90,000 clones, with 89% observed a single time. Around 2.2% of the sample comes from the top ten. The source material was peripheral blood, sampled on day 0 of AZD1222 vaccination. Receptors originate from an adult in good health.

CDR3 residues: CASTKDRRTGELFF. The CDR3, as DNA: TGTGCCAGCACCAAGGACAGGAGGACCGGGGAGCTGTTTTTT. The V and J genes are TRBV6-5 and TRBJ2-2; 7 nucleotides agree with TRBD1. CDR3 length equals 14 residues. The trim removed 7 bases at V and 5 bases at J, leaving 7 bases unmatched. Germline loops: CDR1 MNHEY, CDR2 SVGAGI.

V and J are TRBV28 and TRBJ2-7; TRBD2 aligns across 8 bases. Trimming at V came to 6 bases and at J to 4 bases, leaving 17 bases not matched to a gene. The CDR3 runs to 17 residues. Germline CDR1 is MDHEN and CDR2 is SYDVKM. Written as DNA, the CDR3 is TGTGCCAGCAGGCCTACTCGGGGGGGTCGGGCCTATTACGAGCAGTACTTC. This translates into CASRPTRGGRAYYEQYF.

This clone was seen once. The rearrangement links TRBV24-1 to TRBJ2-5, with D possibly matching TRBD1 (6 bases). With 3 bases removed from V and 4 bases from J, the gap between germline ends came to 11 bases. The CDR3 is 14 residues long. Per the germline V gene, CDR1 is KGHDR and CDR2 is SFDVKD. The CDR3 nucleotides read TGTGCCACCAGTGATCCTACAGGGTCAGAGACCCAGTACTTC. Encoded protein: CATSDPTGSETQYF.

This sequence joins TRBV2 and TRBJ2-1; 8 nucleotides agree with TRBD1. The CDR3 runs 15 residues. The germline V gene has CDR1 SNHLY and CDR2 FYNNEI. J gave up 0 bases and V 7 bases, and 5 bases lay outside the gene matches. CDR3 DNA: TGTGCCAGCACCGGACAGGGCCTCTCCTACAATGAGCAGTTCTTC. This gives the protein CASTGQGLSYNEQFF.

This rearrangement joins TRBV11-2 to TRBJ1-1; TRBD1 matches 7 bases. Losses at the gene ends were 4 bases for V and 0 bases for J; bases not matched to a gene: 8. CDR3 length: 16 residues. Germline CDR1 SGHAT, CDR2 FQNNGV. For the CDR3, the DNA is TGTGCCAGCAGCTCCGTGAGGGGGCCTATGAACACTGAAGCTTTCTTT. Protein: CASSSVRGPMNTEAFF.

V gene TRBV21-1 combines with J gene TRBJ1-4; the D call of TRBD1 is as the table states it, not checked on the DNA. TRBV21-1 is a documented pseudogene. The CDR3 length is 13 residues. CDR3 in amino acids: CASTGQVNEKLFF. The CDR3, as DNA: TGTGCCAGCACCGGACAGGTCAATGAAAAACTGTTTTTT.

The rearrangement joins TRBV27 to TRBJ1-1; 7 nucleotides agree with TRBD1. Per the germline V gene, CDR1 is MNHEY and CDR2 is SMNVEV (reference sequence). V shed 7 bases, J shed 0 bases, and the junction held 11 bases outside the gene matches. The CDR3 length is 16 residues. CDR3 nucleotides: TGTGCCAGCATCCGGGACAGCACTTTGATGAACACTGAAGCTTTCTTT. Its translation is CASIRDSTLMNTEAFF.

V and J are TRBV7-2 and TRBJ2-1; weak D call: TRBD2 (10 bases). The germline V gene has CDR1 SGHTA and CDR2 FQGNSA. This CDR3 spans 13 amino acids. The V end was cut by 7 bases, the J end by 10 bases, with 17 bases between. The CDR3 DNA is TGTGCCAGCATACTAGCGGGACAGGGAGAGCAGTTCTTC. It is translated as CASILAGQGEQFF.

CDR3 sequence: CASSQGQGAYTIYF. In DNA, the CDR3 is TGTGCCAGCAGCCAAGGACAGGGGGCTTACACCATATATTTT. The J gene is TRBJ1-3, the V gene TRBV3-1 (or the pseudogene TRBV3-2), with TRBD1 matching over 10 bases. Germline values: CDR1 LGHDT, CDR2 YNNKEL (reference sequence). J lost 8 bases, V lost 1 base, and 2 bases had no gene match. The CDR3 spans 14 residues.

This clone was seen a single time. CDR3 residues: CASSHSGYQEYPYEQYF. CDR3 sequence (DNA): TGTGCCAGCAGCCACAGCGGGTACCAGGAATATCCCTACGAGCAGTACTTC. The V call is TRBV13, the J call TRBJ2-7, with D possibly being TRBD2 (6 bases). The CDR3 is 17 residues long. The V and J ends lost 5 bases and 2 bases respectively, with 22 bases between them. In germline, CDR1 is PRHDT, CDR2 FYEKMQ (reference sequence). The entire variable domain, with the rest obtained from reference TRBV13 and TRBJ2-7, is as follows: AAGVIQSPRHLIKEKRETATLKCYPIPRHDTVYWYQQGPGQDPQFLISFYEKMQSDKGSIPDRFSAQQFSDYHSELNMSSLELGDSALYFCASSHSGYQEYPYEQYFGPGTRLTVT.

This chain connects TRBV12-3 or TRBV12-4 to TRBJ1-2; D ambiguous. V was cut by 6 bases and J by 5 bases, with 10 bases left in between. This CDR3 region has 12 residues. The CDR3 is CASSPSEYGYTF. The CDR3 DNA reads TGTGCCAGCAGCCCTAGCGAGTATGGCTACACCTTC.

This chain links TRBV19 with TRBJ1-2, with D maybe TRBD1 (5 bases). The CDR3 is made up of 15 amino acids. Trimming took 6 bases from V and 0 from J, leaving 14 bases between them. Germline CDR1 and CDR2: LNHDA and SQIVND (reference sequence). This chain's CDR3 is CASRGRTTTNYGYTF. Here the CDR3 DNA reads TGTGCCAGTAGGGGGAGGACAACCACTAACTATGGCTACACCTTC.

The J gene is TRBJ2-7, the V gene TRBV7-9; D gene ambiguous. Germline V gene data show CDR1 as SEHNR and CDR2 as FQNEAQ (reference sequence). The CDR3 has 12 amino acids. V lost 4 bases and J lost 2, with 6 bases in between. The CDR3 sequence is CASSSDPYEQYF. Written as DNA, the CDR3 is TGTGCCAGCAGCTCTGACCCCTACGAGCAGTACTTC.

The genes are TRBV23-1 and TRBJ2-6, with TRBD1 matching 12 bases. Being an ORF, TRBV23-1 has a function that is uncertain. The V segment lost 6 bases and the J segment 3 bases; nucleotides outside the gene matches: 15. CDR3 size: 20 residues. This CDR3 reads CASSHRRGDRGPCGANVLTF. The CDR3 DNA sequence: TGCGCCAGCAGCCATCGGAGGGGGGACAGGGGGCCTTGTGGGGCCAACGTCCTGACTTTC.

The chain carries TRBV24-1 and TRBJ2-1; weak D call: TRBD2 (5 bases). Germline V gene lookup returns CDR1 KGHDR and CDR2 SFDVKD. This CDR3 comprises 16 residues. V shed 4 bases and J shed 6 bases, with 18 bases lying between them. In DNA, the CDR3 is TGTGCCACCAGTGACCCCAAGCGGAACAACTTCAATGAGCAGTTCTTC. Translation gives CATSDPKRNNFNEQFF.

DNA of the CDR3: TGTGCCAGCAGTTTTTGGGACAGGGAGGCTTTCTTT. This translates into CASSFWDREAFF. The chain uses TRBV12-3 or TRBV12-4 and TRBJ1-1, with 9 bases lining up with TRBD1. Unmatched junction bases numbered 4, after V lost 3 bases and J lost 11 bases. The CDR3 extends over 12 amino acids.

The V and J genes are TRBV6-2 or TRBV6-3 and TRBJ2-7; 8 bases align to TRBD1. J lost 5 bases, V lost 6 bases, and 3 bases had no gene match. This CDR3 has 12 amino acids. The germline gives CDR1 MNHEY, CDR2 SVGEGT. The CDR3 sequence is CASSRQGNEQYF. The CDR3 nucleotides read TGTGCCAGCAGCAGACAGGGGAACGAGCAGTACTTC.

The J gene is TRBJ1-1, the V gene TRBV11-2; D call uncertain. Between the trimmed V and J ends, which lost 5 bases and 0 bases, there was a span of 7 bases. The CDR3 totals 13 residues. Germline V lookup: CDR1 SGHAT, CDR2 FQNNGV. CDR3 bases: TGTGCCAGCAGCCTGACCATGAACACTGAAGCTTTCTTT. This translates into CASSLTMNTEAFF.

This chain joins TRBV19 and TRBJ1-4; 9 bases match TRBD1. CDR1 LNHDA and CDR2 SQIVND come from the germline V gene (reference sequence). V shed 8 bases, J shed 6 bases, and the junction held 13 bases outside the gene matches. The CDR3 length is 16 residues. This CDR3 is CASSWETGQGDEKLFF. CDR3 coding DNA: TGTGCCAGTTCATGGGAGACGGGACAGGGAGATGAAAAACTGTTTTTT.

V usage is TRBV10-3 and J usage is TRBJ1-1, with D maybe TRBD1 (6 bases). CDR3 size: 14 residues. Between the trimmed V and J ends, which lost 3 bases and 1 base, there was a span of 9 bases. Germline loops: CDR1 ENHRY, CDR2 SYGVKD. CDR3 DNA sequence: TGTGCCATCAGTGAAGGACAGTCGAACACTGAAGCTTTCTTT. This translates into CAISEGQSNTEAFF.

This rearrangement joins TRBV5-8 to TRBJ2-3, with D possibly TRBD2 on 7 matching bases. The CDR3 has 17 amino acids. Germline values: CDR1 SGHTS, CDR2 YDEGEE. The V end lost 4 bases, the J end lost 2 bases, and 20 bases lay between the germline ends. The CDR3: CASSRGMGGAITDTQYF. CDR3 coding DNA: TGTGCCAGCAGCCGTGGAATGGGGGGGGCTATCACAGATACGCAGTATTTT.

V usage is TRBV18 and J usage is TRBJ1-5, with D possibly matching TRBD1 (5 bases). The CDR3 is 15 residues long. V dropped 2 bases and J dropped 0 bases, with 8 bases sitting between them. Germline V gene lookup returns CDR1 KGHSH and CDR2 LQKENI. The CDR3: CASSPGGPSNQPQHF. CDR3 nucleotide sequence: TGTGCCAGCTCACCAGGGGGACCTAGCAATCAGCCCCAGCATTTT.

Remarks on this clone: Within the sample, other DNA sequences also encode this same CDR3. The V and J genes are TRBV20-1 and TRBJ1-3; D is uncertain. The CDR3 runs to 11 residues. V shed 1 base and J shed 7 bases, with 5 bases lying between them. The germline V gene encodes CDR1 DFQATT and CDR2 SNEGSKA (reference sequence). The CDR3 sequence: CSARGGNTIYF. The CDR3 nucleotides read TGCAGTGCTAGAGGTGGTAACACCATATATTTT.